This is a list of T cell receptor beta chains from one sample in a study of tissue T cells after allogeneic stem cell transplantation. Repertoires were generated with immunoSEQ multiplex PCR, while TCRdb's copy carries only in-frame clones and drops some. The sample holds a few thousand clones; roughly 56% are singletons and the top ten take just over 20%. The input for sequencing was tissue from the jejunum, taken at autopsy. Receptor source: a male donor older than 55 with lung cancer. CDR3s include the opening cysteine and the closing phenylalanine or tryptophan. The D gene is left open where the match is weak. Clone size is given for some rows only: seen once, a few or many times, or a class if the clone is expanded.

v_gene	abundance	j_gene	d_gene	CDR3nt	CDR3aa
TRBV7-2	NA	TRBJ1-5	NA	TGTGCCAGCAGCTTAGCTCAGGGGACTCAGCCCCAGCATTTT	CASSLAQGTQPQHF
TRBV3-1/TRBV3-2	NA	TRBJ2-1	TRBD2	TGTGCCAGCAGCCAGACTCGGACTAGCGGGAGTAATGAGCAGTTCTTC	CASSQTRTSGSNEQFF
TRBV7-2	NA	TRBJ1-5	TRBD1	TGTGCCAGCAGCTTACTCGGACAGGGGCAGCCCCAGCATTTT	CASSLLGQGQPQHF
TRBV5-1	NA	TRBJ1-1	TRBD1	TGCGCCAGCTCCCAACCTCCGGGACAGGGAACGACTGAAGCTTTCTTT	CASSQPPGQGTTEAFF
TRBV29-1	NA	TRBJ2-1	NA	TGCAGCGTCACGGACCGGAGGGCCTACAATGAGCAGTTCTTC	CSVTDRRAYNEQFF
TRBV6-2/TRBV6-3	NA	TRBJ2-5	NA	TGTGCCAGCAGCAAAACAGGGATGTCGTTTCAAGAGACCCAGTACTTC	CASSKTGMSFQETQYF
TRBV3-1/TRBV3-2	NA	TRBJ1-4	TRBD1	TGTGCCAGCAGCCTAGGGGGCGCGCGTGAAAAACTGTTTTTT	CASSLGGAREKLFF
TRBV4-1	NA	TRBJ2-7	NA	TGCGCCAGCAGCCAAGATGTCGAAGGAGCGATCGAGCAGTACTTC	CASSQDVEGAIEQYF
TRBV1	NA	TRBJ2-6	NA	TGCACCAGCAGCCAGGGGCTCTCTGGGGCCAACGTCCTGACTTTC	CTSSQGLSGANVLTF
TRBV7-9	medium-sized	TRBJ2-5	TRBD1	TGTGCCAGCAGCTCGGGGACAGGAGGCCAAGAGACCCAGTACTTC	CASSSGTGGQETQYF
TRBV18	NA	TRBJ2-4	NA	TGTGCCAGCTCACCCAATATACCGGGACGGCAAAACATTCAGTACTTC	CASSPNIPGRQNIQYF
TRBV19	NA	TRBJ1-1	NA	TGTGCCAGTAGTATAAGGACTAACACTGAAGCTTTCTTT	CASSIRTNTEAFF
TRBV19	NA	TRBJ2-1	TRBD2	TGTGCCACCCCAGATCCGAAGCGGGGATGGTATGAGCAGTTCTTC	CATPDPKRGWYEQFF
TRBV19	medium-sized	TRBJ1-6	TRBD1	TGTGCCAGTAGTAACCCCCCCGGGACAGGATTCGGTTCACCCCTCCACTTT	CASSNPPGTGFGSPLHF
TRBV13	NA	TRBJ2-7	NA	TGTGCCAGCAGATCTAGGGGTCGCTACGAGCAGTACTTC	CASRSRGRYEQYF
TRBV11-2	few	TRBJ1-6	NA	TGTGCCAGCAGCTTGACAGATAATTCACCCCTCCACTTT	CASSLTDNSPLHF
TRBV11-2	once	TRBJ2-3	TRBD2	TGTGCCAGCAGCTTCGGAGCGGGGGGCGGAGATACGCAGTATTTT	CASSFGAGGGDTQYF
TRBV6-6	NA	TRBJ1-2	NA	TGTGCCAGCAGTTACTCGATTCAGAATGGCTACACCTTC	CASSYSIQNGYTF
TRBV7-2	few	TRBJ2-3	TRBD2	TGTGCCAGCAGCTTCCCTAGCGGACTCACAGATACGCAGTATTTT	CASSFPSGLTDTQYF
TRBV25-1	NA	TRBJ1-5	TRBD1	TGTGCCAGCAACGACAGGGCTAGCAATCAGCCCCAGCATTTT	CASNDRASNQPQHF
TRBV7-8	few	TRBJ2-5	NA	TGTGCCAGCAGCTTAGTGGGAAGTAATCAAGAGACCCAGTACTTC	CASSLVGSNQETQYF
TRBV27	few	TRBJ2-7	NA	TGTGCCAGCAGTTTATCCCAGGGCCAACGATACGAGCAGTACTTC	CASSLSQGQRYEQYF
TRBV6-5	NA	TRBJ2-7	NA	TGTGCCAGCGCCGAAGGTAGGGGAGGTACCTACGAGCAGTACTTC	CASAEGRGGTYEQYF
TRBV5-4	NA	TRBJ2-3	NA	TGTGCCAGCAGCTCTAATACCCAGGCCGATACGCAGTATTTT	CASSSNTQADTQYF
TRBV5-4	NA	TRBJ1-2	TRBD1	TGTGCCAGCAGCTTCCCTTTTGGGCAGGGGGCTAACAACTATGGCTACACCTTC	CASSFPFGQGANNYGYTF
TRBV29-1	few	TRBJ2-3	NA	TGCAGCGCCCCCGGGGCGAGCACAGATACGCAGTATTTT	CSAPGASTDTQYF
TRBV19	large	TRBJ2-6	NA	TGTGCCAGTAGTATAAATGCCAACGGCTTCTCTGGGGCCAACGTCCTGACTTTC	CASSINANGFSGANVLTF
TRBV30	once	TRBJ2-5	NA	TGTGCCTGGAGTGTACAGCTAGGGGGAACCCAGTACTTC	CAWSVQLGGTQYF
TRBV28	large	TRBJ2-7	TRBD2	TGTGCCAGCAGTTTAGGACTAGCGAGCTCCTACGAGCAGTACTTC	CASSLGLASSYEQYF
TRBV6-5	once	TRBJ1-2	TRBD1	TGTGCCAGCAACGACAGGGGGCCCTACTATGGCTACACCTTC	CASNDRGPYYGYTF
TRBV7-2	NA	TRBJ2-2	NA	TGTGCCAGCAGCTTAGTGGCCGGGGATTATACCGGGGAGCTGTTTTTT	CASSLVAGDYTGELFF
TRBV29-1	NA	TRBJ2-1	TRBD1	TGCAGCGTTGAAGATCCGGACAGGGGATCCTACAATGAGCAGTTCTTC	CSVEDPDRGSYNEQFF
TRBV4-1	NA	TRBJ1-1	NA	TGCGCCAGCAGCCCGGGAGGTAGTACAAACACTGAAGCTTTCTTT	CASSPGGSTNTEAFF
TRBV6-2/TRBV6-3	NA	TRBJ1-5	NA	TGTGCCAGCACCCCTGGTTGGAGATACCAGCCCCAGCATTTT	CASTPGWRYQPQHF
TRBV7-9	NA	TRBJ2-2	TRBD1	TGTGCCAGCAGCTCACAGGGGGTCACCGGGGAGCTGTTTTTT	CASSSQGVTGELFF
TRBV10-3	medium-sized	TRBJ2-1	TRBD2	TGTGCCATCAGTGGACCCGGGCTAGCGGGAGGCAATGAGCAGTTCTTC	CAISGPGLAGGNEQFF
TRBV30	NA	TRBJ1-5	TRBD1	TGTGCCTGGAGTACCCCGGGACAGACCAATCAGCCCCAGCATTTT	CAWSTPGQTNQPQHF
TRBV11-2	few	TRBJ2-5	NA	TGTGCCAGCAGCTCCCTACAGGGAATCCAAGAGACCCAGTACTTC	CASSSLQGIQETQYF
TRBV24-1	NA	TRBJ1-3	NA	TGTGCCACCAGTGAAACAGGTGGAAACACCATATATTTT	CATSETGGNTIYF
TRBV12-3/TRBV12-4	once	TRBJ1-5	NA	TGTGCCAGCAGTGGGTTCGGGAGCGAGCCCCAGCATTTT	CASSGFGSEPQHF
TRBV6-5	medium-sized	TRBJ1-1	TRBD1	TGTGCCAGCAGGGGACAGGGGGCGATGGGCACTGAAGCTTTCTTT	CASRGQGAMGTEAFF
TRBV3-1/TRBV3-2	NA	TRBJ2-1	NA	TGTGCCAGCAGCCAACGGGGGCGGTCCAATGAGCAGTTCTTC	CASSQRGRSNEQFF
TRBV4-3	NA	TRBJ2-1	NA	TGCGCCAGCAGCCAGGGTTTGACGGGTCGGCGTGGCGATGAGCAGTTCTTC	CASSQGLTGRRGDEQFF
TRBV21-1	NA	TRBJ2-6	NA	TGTGCCAGCAGCCTTCCCGCGGGACAGGGCCCGAAGGATACTGGGGCCAACGTCCTGACTTTC	CASSLPAGQGPKDTGANVLTF
TRBV6-5	NA	TRBJ2-3	NA	TGTGCCAGCAGACTCACAGATACGCAGTATTTT	CASRLTDTQYF
TRBV7-8	NA	TRBJ1-2	NA	TGTGCCAGCAGCCAAGGACGTGCCGGGGGCTACACCTTC	CASSQGRAGGYTF
TRBV9	NA	TRBJ2-7	TRBD1	TGTGCCACTCGGACAGGGGGCGATTGGGACGAGCAGTACTTC	CATRTGGDWDEQYF
TRBV4-1	NA	TRBJ2-6	NA	TGCGCCAGCAACAGGGACTCTGGGGCCAACGTCCTGACTTTC	CASNRDSGANVLTF